The rows below give T cell receptor beta chains drawn from one sample of a study of blood T cell repertoires in COVID-19. The data were produced by immunoSEQ multiplex PCR, yet TCRdb's version contains in-frame clones alone and is incomplete. The sample lists 300,000 to 350,000 clones; 88% were seen once. Sequencing was carried out using peripheral blood. All receptors come from a woman between 70 and 85 years old with COVID-19, enrolled during active disease. CDR3s include the opening cysteine and the closing phenylalanine or tryptophan. D genes are given only for firm matches. Only part of the rows carry a size: once, few, many, or a class if the clone is expanded.

abundance,d_gene,j_gene,v_gene,CDR3aa,CDR3nt
-,TRBD1,TRBJ2-1,TRBV7-2,CASSLATGQQGVIYNEQFF,TGTGCCAGCAGCTTAGCAACTGGTCAGCAGGGGGTAATATACAATGAGCAGTTCTTC
-,-,TRBJ1-2,TRBV19,CASRNPDFYGYTF,TGTGCCAGCAGAAACCCAGACTTCTATGGCTACACCTTC
-,-,TRBJ1-6,TRBV5-4,CASSLLLGGGALGSPLHF,TGTGCCAGCAGCTTGCTTCTCGGGGGAGGGGCCCTGGGTTCACCCCTCCACTTT
-,-,TRBJ1-1,TRBV7-9,CASSLAPGTPLGAFF,TGTGCCAGCAGCTTAGCACCCGGGACTCCATTGGGGGCTTTCTTT
-,-,TRBJ1-2,TRBV5-4,CASSLGLNSGVDGYTF,TGTGCCAGCAGCTTGGGTCTAAACTCAGGGGTTGATGGCTACACCTTC
-,-,TRBJ1-6,TRBV11-2,CASSYRTDPYSPLHF,TGTGCCAGCAGCTACCGGACAGACCCCTACTCACCCCTCCACTTT
-,-,TRBJ1-2,TRBV24-1,CATSDSAATWDYGYTF,TGTGCCACCAGTGATTCGGCGGCCACATGGGACTATGGCTACACCTTC
-,TRBD1,TRBJ2-5,TRBV19,CASTTWDSQETQYF,TGTGCCAGTACTACCTGGGACAGTCAAGAGACCCAGTACTTC
-,-,TRBJ1-3,TRBV7-9,CASVSDTIYF,TGTGCCAGCGTATCGGACACCATATATTTT
-,TRBD2,TRBJ2-3,TRBV3-1/TRBV3-2,CASSQELAGGDTQYF,TGTGCCAGCAGCCAAGAACTAGCGGGGGGGGATACGCAGTATTTT
-,-,TRBJ1-1,TRBV4-1,CASSQLTSGTPNTEAFF,TGCGCCAGCAGCCAGTTGACATCCGGGACACCTAACACTGAAGCTTTCTTT
-,-,TRBJ1-2,TRBV7-8,CASSLGMGGIPNYGYTF,TGTGCCAGCAGCTTAGGCATGGGGGGTATTCCTAACTATGGCTACACCTTC
-,TRBD1,TRBJ1-2,TRBV5-8,CASSPGQGSNYGYTF,TGTGCCAGCAGCCCGGGACAGGGCTCCAACTATGGCTACACCTTC
-,-,TRBJ1-4,TRBV6-1,CASSEWGANEKLFF,TGTGCCAGCAGTGAATGGGGGGCTAATGAAAAACTGTTTTTT
-,-,TRBJ1-5,TRBV10-3,CAISAGEENNQPQHF,TGTGCCATCAGTGCTGGGGAGGAAAACAATCAGCCCCAGCATTTT
-,TRBD1,TRBJ1-6,TRBV19,CASSDSTGRASPLHF,TGTGCCAGTAGCGATTCGACAGGGAGAGCTTCACCCCTCCACTTT
-,-,TRBJ1-4,TRBV5-6,CASSMIGNEKLFF,TGTGCCAGCAGTATGATCGGTAATGAAAAACTGTTTTTT
-,TRBD1,TRBJ2-1,TRBV15,CATSRDRTGSYNEQFF,TGTGCCACCAGCAGAGACCGGACAGGCTCCTACAATGAGCAGTTCTTC
-,TRBD1,TRBJ2-7,TRBV24-1,CATSETGTGYEQYF,TGTGCCACCAGTGAAACCGGGACAGGGTACGAGCAGTACTTC
few,TRBD1,TRBJ1-1,TRBV27,CASSIRGQNTEAFF,TGTGCCAGCAGTATCAGGGGGCAGAACACTGAAGCTTTCTTT
-,-,TRBJ2-5,TRBV7-9,CASSLGSSGQTQYF,TGTGCCAGCAGCTTAGGCTCCTCTGGGCAGACCCAGTACTTC
once,-,TRBJ2-7,TRBV5-1,CASSLWGVEQYF,TGCGCCAGCAGCCTGTGGGGGGTCGAGCAGTACTTC
-,TRBD1,TRBJ2-3,TRBV24-1,CATSDLQGGFETDTQYF,TGTGCCACCAGTGATTTGCAAGGGGGCTTCGAAACAGATACGCAGTATTTT